A few counts support the clone carrying this T cell receptor (beta chain). Its specificity is not known. This entry is derived from a study of CD4 T cells in relation to SARS-CoV-2 and coronaviruses. Study-wide results and caveats: This crossreactivity analysis covered spike protein alone, no other viral proteins.

Naive and memory CD4+ T cell DNA was deep-sequenced without culture. This table comes from immunoSEQ multiplex PCR, and its TCRdb copy is limited to in-frame clones, with some not included. In the table there are under 70,000 clones, more than 80% of which are singletons. CD4+ T cells from unexposed donors were obtained before the COVID-19 pandemic (2011-2018). Cryopreserved PBMCs were CD4-enriched, then split into naive and memory cells. This TCR came from a human donor in good health. Sequencing was performed on memory CD4+ T cells from PBMCs.

The CDR3: CASSTLKGTNTGELFF. Here the CDR3 DNA reads TGCGCCAGCAGCACCCTGAAGGGTACGAACACCGGGGAGCTGTTTTTT. The J gene is TRBJ2-2, the V gene TRBV5-1; D remains unclear. This CDR3 comprises 16 residues. Germline CDR1 SGHRS, CDR2 YFSETQ. Deletions cut 4 bases from V and 0 bases from J, with 13 bases between.